These 22 T cell receptor beta chains were sequenced from one sample in a study of Graves' ophthalmopathy and Graves' hyperthyroidism. For repertoire sequencing, the TCR beta CDR3 regions were amplified from RNA transcripts. In the first round, RT-PCR was carried out with HTBI primers, and a multiplex PCR formed the second round. TCRdb reprocessed the multiplex PCR reads via MiXCR and lists one record per CDR3 protein. Here the sample spans some 1.1 million distinct CDR3 sequences, about 38% being singletons. Sample: peripheral blood or thyroid tissue (not recorded which). The source of these receptors is an adult man with Graves' hyperthyroidism.

This chain joins TRBV11-3 and TRBJ2-7; 10 nucleotides match TRBD1. Trimming removed 1 base from V and 2 bases from J; junction bases left unmatched: 8. Germline CDR1 SGHNT, CDR2 YENEEA. The CDR3 length is 17 residues. The CDR3, as DNA: TGTGCCAGCAGCTTAGTAGGCTCCGGGACAGGGGCCTACGAGCAGTACTTC. It translates to CASSLVGSGTGAYEQYF. Full variable domain (missing parts from reference TRBV11-3 and TRBJ2-7): EAGVVQSPRYKIIEKKQPVAFWCNPISGHNTLYWYLQNLGQGPELLIRYENEEAVDDSQLPKDRFSAERLKGVDSTLKIQPAELGDSAVYLCASSLVGSGTGAYEQYFGPGTRLTVT.

The chain recombines TRBV20-1 with TRBJ1-5; no clear D gene. Germline-derived CDR1 and CDR2 are DFQATT and SNEGSKA (reference sequence). The CDR3 covers 14 residues. Trimming cost V 2 bases and J 4 bases, with 12 bases left between them. CDR3 coding DNA: TGCAGTGCTAGATTAGGGCAGGAAAATCAGCCCCAGCATTTT. This encodes CSARLGQENQPQHF.

This clonotype was recorded a few times. The chain is built from TRBV7-9 and TRBJ2-5; tentative D call: TRBD2 (6 bases). The CDR3 is 15 amino acids. Germline V gene sequence: CDR1 SEHNR, CDR2 FQNEAQ (reference sequence). V lost 4 bases to trimming and J lost 0 bases, with 12 bases between them. The CDR3 bases are TGTGCCAGCAGCTCCCGGGAGAGATACCAAGAGACCCAGTACTTC. Translating gives CASSSRERYQETQYF. Using reference TRBV7-9 and TRBJ2-5 for the parts outside the CDR3, the full variable domain is DTGVSQNPRHKITKRGQNVTFRCDPISEHNRLYWYRQTLGQGPEFLTYFQNEAQLEKSRLLSDRFSAERPKGSFSTLEIQRTEQGDSAMYLCASSSRERYQETQYFGPGTRLLVL.

The V call is TRBV2, the J call TRBJ2-7, with D maybe TRBD2 (5 bases). The CDR3 covers 15 residues. Trimming removed 6 bases from V and 2 bases from J, with 17 bases in between. Germline V gives CDR1 SNHLY, CDR2 FYNNEI. This CDR3 reads CASRGREGVPYEQYF. The CDR3 nucleotides read TGTGCCAGCAGGGGTCGCGAGGGAGTCCCCTACGAGCAGTACTTC.

In its sample, this clonotype was seen many times. The gene calls are TRBV20-1 and TRBJ2-5; 9 nucleotides agree with TRBD2. Germline CDR1 and CDR2: DFQATT and SNEGSKA (reference sequence). The CDR3 covers 15 residues. Trimming cost V 2 bases and J 5 bases; bases outside gene matches: 9. CDR3 residues: CSARPGGRGWETQYF. The CDR3 DNA is TGCAGTGCTAGACCTGGCGGGAGGGGATGGGAGACCCAGTACTTC.

Concerning this clonotype: Given the absence of the conserved phenylalanine or tryptophan at the CDR3 end, a read error is likely. This sequence joins TRBV6-1 and TRBJ2-5; 12 nucleotides agree with TRBD1. The CDR3 totals 15 residues. J lost 6 bases, V lost 9 bases, and 11 bases had no gene match. Germline V gene sequence: CDR1 MNHNS, CDR2 SASEGT. Written as DNA, the CDR3 is TGTGCCAGTAAGATCGGGACAGGGGGCTTGAAGACCCAGTACGTC. As protein: CASKIGTGGLKTQYV.

Here the CDR3 DNA reads TGTGCCAGCAGACTATCAGACCACGAGCAGTACTTC. Translating it yields CASRLSDHEQYF. This sequence joins TRBV6-2 or TRBV6-3 and TRBJ2-7; no firm D call. This CDR3 region has 12 residues. The V end was cut by 6 bases, the J end by 5 bases, with 11 bases between. CDR1 and CDR2 from the germline V gene are MNHEY and SVGEGT.

The rearrangement links TRBV7-3 to TRBJ2-5; TRBD1 might be the D (6 bases). V lost 8 bases and J 5 bases, leaving 24 bases between the germline ends. Germline assignment: CDR1 SGHTA and CDR2 FQGTGA. The CDR3 consists of 16 residues. CDR3 loop: CASSPAGTGKVETQYF. The CDR3 DNA is TGTGCCAGCTCCCCCGCTGGTACAGGGAAGGTGGAGACCCAGTACTTC.

J is TRBJ1-5 and V is TRBV29-1, with 8 bases that match TRBD1. V lost 6 bases to trimming and J lost 7 bases; unmatched junction nucleotides: 11. The CDR3 has 14 amino acids. Germline CDR1 and CDR2: SQVTM and ANQGSEA. CDR3 coding DNA: TGCAGCGTACGAACAGGGGGGGAGGGCCAGCCCCAGCATTTT. Its protein product is CSVRTGGEGQPQHF.

This clonotype came up many times. The V and J genes are TRBV29-1 and TRBJ2-7; 10 bases align to TRBD1. The CDR3 contains 14 residues. Germline CDR1 is SQVTM and CDR2 is ANQGSEA. The junction had 2 bases not matched to a gene; V was cut back by 3 bases and J by 0 bases. CDR3 nucleotide sequence: TGCAGCGTTGATGGGGACAGGGGCTCCTACGAGCAGTACTTC. Translating it yields CSVDGDRGSYEQYF.

The chain joins TRBV10-3 to TRBJ2-2, with D uncertain. The CDR3 has 14 amino acids. The germline V and J ends were trimmed by 2 bases and 6 bases, with 10 bases remaining between them. Germline assignment: CDR1 ENHRY and CDR2 SYGVKD. The CDR3 DNA follows: TGTGCCATCAGTGAGGGTGGGGAATCCGGGGAGCTGTTTTTT. Its protein is CAISEGGESGELFF.

This clonotype was observed once. This sequence may be a read error, since a much larger clone differs from it by one base. This chain's CDR3 is CASSVEQGAAQETKYF. CDR3 nucleotides: TGTGCCAGCAGCGTAGAGCAGGGCGCGGCCCAAGAGACCAAGTACTTC. The rearrangement links TRBV9 to TRBJ2-5; tentatively, D is TRBD1 (5 bases). Germline CDR1 is SGDLS and CDR2 is YYNGEE. This CDR3 has 16 residues.

Comment on this clonotype: The conserved closing phenylalanine or tryptophan is absent in this CDR3, likely reflecting a read error. Because the CDR3's place on the DNA is in doubt, the DNA is left out and the CDR3 is given as listed by TCRdb. The CDR3 reads CSVETRSRV. The chain couples TRBV29-1 to TRBJ1-4; TRBD1 reflects the table's D call only, with no check against the DNA. Termini included, the CDR3 measures 9 amino acids. The germline V gene encodes CDR1 SQVTM and CDR2 ANQGSEA.

The chain links TRBV2 to TRBJ1-1; D possibly corresponds to TRBD1 (5 bases). CDR1 and CDR2 (germline): SNHLY, FYNNEI. V gave up 4 bases and J gave up 4 bases, with 10 bases separating them. CDR3 length equals 13 residues. This CDR3 is CASSGGRATEAFF. Here the CDR3 DNA reads TGTGCCAGCAGTGGGGGCAGGGCCACTGAAGCTTTCTTT.

This clonotype was counted at least ten times. CDR3 coding DNA: TGTGCCAGCAGCTTGTTGACCAGTTATTCACCCCTCCACTTT. This gives the protein CASSLLTSYSPLHF. The rearrangement uses TRBV5-8 and TRBJ1-6; D unclear. The length of the CDR3 is 14 residues. Trimming cost V 1 base and J 8 bases, with 10 bases left between them. Germline CDR1 is SGHTS and CDR2 is YDEGEE.

This clonotype was counted ten times or more. A junction boundary mismatches the germline segment, possibly from a read error. This chain connects TRBV5-1 to TRBJ1-1; D unclear. Per the germline V gene, CDR1 is SGHRS and CDR2 is YFSETQ. This CDR3 spans 12 amino acids. This chain's CDR3 is CASSELNTEAFF. CDR3 sequence (DNA): TGTGCCAGCAGTGAATTGAACACTGAAGCTTTCTTT.

As concerns this clonotype: As the CDR3 is not closed by the conserved phenylalanine or tryptophan, this likely results from a read error. The DNA is left out, because the CDR3 cannot be placed on it with certainty; the CDR3 is given as TCRdb lists it. J is TRBJ2-7 and V is TRBV10-3; the table's D call, TRBD1, was not checked against the DNA. From its first to its last residue, the CDR3 has 8 amino acids. From germline, CDR1 is ENHRY and CDR2 SYGVKD. CDR3 in amino acids: CAISMRGR.

Regarding this clonotype: A much bigger clone sits one base away, suggesting this may be a read error. The chain is built from TRBV20-1 and TRBJ1-1; D is ambiguous. Germline V gives CDR1 DFQATT, CDR2 SNEGSKA (reference sequence). The V and J ends lost 6 bases and 5 bases respectively, with 10 bases between them. The CDR3 consists of 11 residues. The CDR3 is CSAPLRTEAFF. The CDR3 nucleotides read TGCAGTGCGCCTCTTAGGACTGAAGCTTTCTTT.

J is TRBJ1-6 and V is TRBV9, with 10 bases aligning to TRBD1. With V trimmed by 1 base and J by 8 bases, 3 bases remained unmatched. The CDR3 sequence is 15 residues long. Germline CDR1 is SGDLS and CDR2 is YYNGEE. The CDR3 spells CASSVLGTGDSPLHF. The CDR3 bases are TGTGCCAGCAGCGTATTGGGGACAGGGGATTCACCCCTCCACTTT.

This clonotype appeared many times. The chain combines TRBV24-1 with TRBJ2-2; tentative D call: TRBD2 (5 bases). Germline V gene sequence: CDR1 KGHDR, CDR2 SFDVKD. This CDR3 is 17 amino acids long. Trimming shortened V by 1 base and J by 1 base, and 12 bases separated the two germline ends. CDR3 in DNA: TGTGCCACCAGTGATTTCTTGGACGGGATGAACACCGGGGAGCTGTTTTTT. Its protein product is CATSDFLDGMNTGELFF.

The V gene is TRBV6-4, the J gene TRBJ1-6; D unresolved. The CDR3 is made up of 15 amino acids. V was shortened by 3 bases and J by 10 bases, with 16 bases between the two germline ends. The germline V gene encodes CDR1 MRHNA and CDR2 SNTAGT. In DNA, the CDR3 is TGTGCCAGCAGTGAACGAGGTTTTGATAGGTCACCCCTCCACTTT. Its protein product is CASSERGFDRSPLHF.

Ten or more counts support this clonotype. The chain combines TRBV7-8 with TRBJ1-1; perhaps TRBD1 as D (5 bases). Per germline, CDR1 SGHVS and CDR2 FQNEAQ. The CDR3 has 17 amino acids. V shed 4 bases and J shed 1 base, with 19 bases lying between them. The CDR3 DNA follows: TGTGCCAGCAGCTCGCGCTATACGGGACGGAAGAACACTGAAGCTTTCTTT. It specifies CASSSRYTGRKNTEAFF.